The 9 T cell receptor beta chains below all came from one sample that was sequenced in a study of cytomegalovirus exposure and HLA in healthy donors. The primer mix had 60 Vbeta and 13 Jbeta primers. Libraries were prepared by immunoSEQ multiplex PCR; TCRdb keeps only in-frame clonotypes and omits some of them. The table shows 150,000 to 200,000 clones, with around two thirds occurring only once. The sample comprised PBMCs. Receptors originate from a man in his forties in good health and CMV-seronegative.

This clone was seen ten or more times. This chain links TRBV5-1 with TRBJ1-1; tentatively, D is TRBD1 (6 bases). CDR1 and CDR2 from the germline V gene are SGHRS and YFSETQ. The CDR3 extends over 14 amino acids. V was clipped by 3 bases and J by 1 base, with 10 bases between them. The CDR3 protein is CASSSGQPNTEAFF. CDR3 sequence (DNA): TGCGCCAGCAGCTCGGGACAACCGAACACTGAAGCTTTCTTT.

The V gene is TRBV28, the J gene TRBJ2-7; TRBD2 matches at 12 bases. CDR3 length equals 19 residues. V was pared by 0 bases and J by 3 bases, with 12 bases of the junction left unmatched. The germline gives CDR1 MDHEN, CDR2 SYDVKM. The CDR3 DNA is TGTGCCAGCAGTTTATGGTTACTAGCGGGGGGTCAGCATAACTACGAGCAGTACTTC. This encodes CASSLWLLAGGQHNYEQYF.

The rearrangement joins TRBV28 to TRBJ1-6, with a tentative D call TRBD1 (5 bases). Trimming removed 6 bases at V and 9 bases at J, with 27 bases between. The CDR3 length is 18 residues. Per the germline V gene, CDR1 is MDHEN and CDR2 is SYDVKM. CDR3 protein: CASSSLEAGSERASPLHF. In DNA, the CDR3 is TGTGCCAGCAGCTCTTTGGAGGCAGGGTCAGAGCGGGCTTCACCCCTCCACTTT. The full variable domain, rest sourced from reference TRBV28 and TRBJ1-6, is DVKVTQSSRYLVKRTGEKVFLECVQDMDHENMFWYRQDPGLGLRLIYFSYDVKMKEKGDIPEGYSVSREKKERFSLILESASTNQTSMYLCASSSLEAGSERASPLHFGNGTRLTVT.

J is TRBJ2-7 and V is TRBV28, with TRBD1 identical over 9 bases. The CDR3 runs to 15 residues. The trim removed 5 bases at V and 4 bases at J, leaving 9 bases unmatched. Germline V gives CDR1 MDHEN, CDR2 SYDVKM. CDR3 loop: CASSGTGNRLYEQYF. CDR3 DNA: TGTGCCAGCAGTGGGACAGGGAACCGATTGTACGAGCAGTACTTC. Variable domain in full (rest from reference TRBV28 and TRBJ2-7): DVKVTQSSRYLVKRTGEKVFLECVQDMDHENMFWYRQDPGLGLRLIYFSYDVKMKEKGDIPEGYSVSREKKERFSLILESASTNQTSMYLCASSGTGNRLYEQYFGPGTRLTVT.

This chain connects TRBV5-1 to TRBJ2-7; D unclear. CDR1 and CDR2 (germline): SGHRS, YFSETQ. Trimming pared 4 bases from V and 0 bases from J, leaving 14 bases between. This CDR3 has 15 residues. The CDR3 region is CASSPPASSSYEQYF. The DNA of the CDR3 is TGCGCCAGCAGCCCTCCCGCATCGAGCTCCTACGAGCAGTACTTC.

The chain carries TRBV30 and TRBJ1-3; possibly TRBD1 for D (6 bases). V was pared by 2 bases and J by 0 bases, with 14 bases between. Germline loops: CDR1 GTSNPN, CDR2 SVGIG (reference sequence). The CDR3 loop spans 16 amino acids. DNA for the CDR3: TGTGCCTGGAGTTTACTCCGGGACAACTCTGGAAACACCATATATTTT. Protein product: CAWSLLRDNSGNTIYF. The full variable domain, completed using reference TRBV30 and TRBJ1-3, is SQTIHQWPATLVQPVGSPLSLECTVEGTSNPNLYWYRQAAGRGLQLLFYSVGIGQISSEVPQNLSASRPQDRQFILSSKKLLLSDSGFYLCAWSLLRDNSGNTIYFGEGSWLTVV.

The rearrangement links TRBV5-1 to TRBJ1-2; 10 positions match TRBD1. The CDR3 loop spans 13 amino acids. V was pared by 3 bases and J by 6 bases, with 2 bases of the junction left unmatched. Germline V CDR1 and CDR2: SGHRS, YFSETQ. This CDR3 is CASSWGQGHGYTF. The CDR3 bases are TGCGCCAGCAGCTGGGGACAGGGGCATGGCTACACCTTC.

This clone turned up a few times. The genes are TRBV11-2 and TRBJ1-1; D may be TRBD1 (5 bases). The CDR3 contains 14 residues. V was cut by 3 bases and J by 1 base, with 9 bases left in between. In germline, CDR1 is SGHAT, CDR2 FQNNGV. This CDR3 reads CASSFSTGNTEAFF. Here the CDR3 DNA reads TGTGCCAGCAGCTTTTCTACAGGGAACACTGAAGCTTTCTTT.

A few counts support this clone. CDR3 DNA sequence: TGCGCCAGCAGCTTTTGCGTCGGAGCCGTCCGTACAGATACGCAGTATTTT. Its protein product is CASSFCVGAVRTDTQYF. This chain joins TRBV5-1 and TRBJ2-3; D uncertain. The ends were cut back, 2 bases at V and 3 bases at J, with 19 bases in the middle. The CDR3 has 17 residues. Germline CDR1 reads SGHRS; CDR2 reads YFSETQ.